Presented here are 25 T cell receptor beta chains from one specimen sequenced in a study of glioma-infiltrating T cells after dendritic cell vaccination. This sample's time point: after dendritic cell vaccination, including at tumor progression/relapse. TCRdb keeps only in-frame clones here, not all; method: immunoSEQ multiplex PCR. The table lists more than 45,000 clones, about 86% of them singletons. Sample: blood, taken after dendritic cell vaccination. These receptors all stem from a human donor with glioblastoma.

The J gene is TRBJ2-5, the V gene TRBV5-1; D unclear. Germline lookup yields CDR1 SGHRS and CDR2 YFSETQ. The CDR3 totals 12 residues. V shed 2 bases and J shed 5 bases, with 7 bases lying between them. CDR3 nucleotide sequence: TGCGCCAGCAGCTTTTCCGGGGAGACCCAGTACTTC. It yields the protein CASSFSGETQYF.

This chain uses TRBV30 with TRBJ2-1, with D possibly TRBD1 on 6 matching bases. Germline CDR1 GTSNPN, CDR2 SVGIG (reference sequence). The CDR3 length is 16 residues. The ends were cut back, 3 bases at V and 0 bases at J, with 15 bases in the middle. CDR3 coding DNA: TGTGCCTGGAGCGCAACAGGGTTTTCCTCCTACAATGAGCAGTTCTTC. Its protein is CAWSATGFSSYNEQFF.

The rearrangement joins TRBV11-3 to TRBJ2-7; 7 bases are a match to TRBD1. This CDR3 comprises 14 residues. The germline V gene encodes CDR1 SGHNT and CDR2 YENEEA. V lost 7 bases, J lost 1 base, and 7 bases stayed unmatched. The CDR3 bases are TGTGCCAGCAACCAACAGGGGCCGTCCTACGAGCAGTACTTC. Translating gives CASNQQGPSYEQYF.

This chain links TRBV11-3 with TRBJ2-7; no clear D. Germline CDR1 is SGHNT and CDR2 is YENEEA. This CDR3 spans 14 amino acids. V lost 4 bases to trimming and J lost 4 bases, with 14 bases between them. CDR3 nucleotides: TGTGCCAGCAGCTCGGCCAGGCACCGGTACGAGCAGTACTTC. Its translation: CASSSARHRYEQYF.

The chain uses TRBV11-2 and TRBJ1-5; the D gene is possibly TRBD1 (5 bases). Germline V gene lookup returns CDR1 SGHAT and CDR2 FQNNGV. V shed 5 bases and J shed 6 bases, with 17 bases lying between them. The CDR3 loop spans 15 amino acids. CDR3 sequence reads: CASSHGGREGQPQHF. Written as DNA, the CDR3 is TGTGCCAGCAGCCACGGGGGGAGGGAAGGTCAGCCCCAGCATTTT.

The table lists this clone with a count of one. The chain employs TRBV25-1 and TRBJ1-6; TRBD1 might be the D (6 bases). There are 15 residues in the CDR3. CDR1 and CDR2 (germline): MGHDK, SYGVNS. Trimming pared 1 base from V and 9 bases from J, leaving 13 bases between. Here the CDR3 DNA reads TGTGCCAGCAGTGAATTTGGGGGGGGCGGTTCACCCCTCCACTTT. As protein: CASSEFGGGGSPLHF. The whole variable domain, filled in from reference TRBV25-1 and TRBJ1-6, reads EADIYQTPRYLVIGTGKKITLECSQTMGHDKMYWYQQDPGMELHLIHYSYGVNSTEKGDLSSESTVSRIRTEHFPLTLESARPSHTSQYLCASSEFGGGGSPLHFGNGTRLTVT.

The V and J genes are TRBV4-2 and TRBJ2-1, with D possibly matching TRBD2 (6 bases). The CDR3 runs 17 residues. V dropped 2 bases and J dropped 3 bases, with 17 bases sitting between them. CDR1 LGHNA and CDR2 YNFKEQ come from the germline V gene. The CDR3 region has the DNA TGTGCCAGCAGCCAATCAAGGGCGGGACTCGGCTACAATGAGCAGTTCTTC. Protein sequence: CASSQSRAGLGYNEQFF.

The chain recombines TRBV29-1 with TRBJ2-3, with TRBD1 as a possible D gene (6 bases). Germline CDR1 is SQVTM and CDR2 is ANQGSEA. V was clipped by 3 bases and J by 1 base, with 8 bases between them. CDR3 length: 13 amino acids. CDR3 nucleotides: TGCAGCGTTGACCCAGGGGGCACAGATACGCAGTATTTT. Translating it yields CSVDPGGTDTQYF.

The rearrangement uses TRBV11-2 and TRBJ2-2, with no clear D. V gave up 2 bases and J gave up 4 bases, with 5 bases separating them. This CDR3 is 13 amino acids long. The germline V gene has CDR1 SGHAT and CDR2 FQNNGV. In DNA form, the CDR3 reads TGTGCCAGCAGCTTATTATCCACCGGGGAGCTGTTTTTT. Its translation is CASSLLSTGELFF.

This clone showed up just a few times. The gene calls are TRBV19 and TRBJ2-5, with 11 nucleotides matching TRBD2. The germline gives CDR1 LNHDA, CDR2 SQIVND (reference sequence). Losses at the gene ends were 6 bases for V and 2 bases for J; bases not matched to a gene: 5. The CDR3 covers 15 residues. The CDR3 bases are TGTGCCAGTAGCGAGCTAGCGGGGGGACAAGAGACCCAGTACTTC. This sequence encodes CASSELAGGQETQYF.

The CDR3 DNA is TGTGCCAGCAGTGGGGGGACAGGGAAAGAGACCCAGTACTTC. It yields the protein CASSGGTGKETQYF. The chain links TRBV25-1 to TRBJ2-5; 9 nucleotides line up with TRBD1. V lost 4 bases and J lost 3; bases outside the gene matches: 3. Germline V CDR1 and CDR2: MGHDK, SYGVNS. The CDR3 runs to 14 residues.

The chain uses TRBV27 and TRBJ2-1; 10 bases map to TRBD2. V gave up 7 bases and J gave up 3 bases; unmatched junction bases: 3. CDR1 is MNHEY and CDR2 is SMNVEV in the germline V gene (reference sequence). There are 14 residues in the CDR3. CDR3 in amino acids: CASTRTSGYNEQFF. The CDR3 DNA reads TGTGCCAGCACCCGGACTAGCGGCTACAATGAGCAGTTCTTC.

This clone is a singleton in its sample. CDR3: CASSSTGGQETQYF. The CDR3 coding sequence is TGTGCCAGCAGCTCGACAGGGGGGCAAGAGACCCAGTACTTC. V usage is TRBV7-6 and J usage is TRBJ2-5, with 9 bases lining up with TRBD1. The CDR3 loop spans 14 amino acids. Germline CDR1 is SGHVS and CDR2 is FNYEAQ. V was clipped by 4 bases and J by 2 bases; unmatched bases: 2.

This clone was counted once. The genes are TRBV7-2 and TRBJ2-3; TRBD2 matches 7 bases. The length of the CDR3 is 16 residues. The germline gives CDR1 SGHTA, CDR2 FQGNSA. J was trimmed by 0 bases and V by 2 bases; bases with no gene match: 5. The CDR3: CASSLWSGVSTDTQYF. DNA of the CDR3: TGTGCCAGCAGCTTATGGAGCGGGGTGAGCACAGATACGCAGTATTTT.

V usage is TRBV4-2 and J usage is TRBJ2-1, with D unresolved. Germline V CDR1 and CDR2: LGHNA, YNFKEQ. Trimming pared 0 bases from V and 0 bases from J, leaving 6 bases between. The CDR3 sequence is 15 residues long. This chain's CDR3 is CASSQDRSSYNEQFF. DNA for the CDR3: TGTGCCAGCAGCCAAGATAGGAGCTCCTACAATGAGCAGTTCTTC.

V usage is TRBV30 and J usage is TRBJ2-2; 7 nucleotides line up with TRBD1. The CDR3 is 14 amino acids. CDR1 and CDR2 from the germline V gene are GTSNPN and SVGIG (reference sequence). V gave up 8 bases and J gave up 0 bases; unmatched junction bases: 6. CDR3 coding DNA: TGTGCCCAACAGGGGAATTCGAACACCGGGGAGCTGTTTTTT. Translating it yields CAQQGNSNTGELFF.

The V gene is TRBV27, the J gene TRBJ2-2; the D gene is possibly TRBD1 (5 bases). The germline V gene has CDR1 MNHEY and CDR2 SMNVEV (reference sequence). The CDR3 sequence is 14 residues long. The germline V and J ends were trimmed by 2 bases and 7 bases, with 11 bases remaining between them. CDR3 residues: CASSLVRVGGELFF. CDR3 DNA: TGTGCCAGCAGTTTAGTCAGGGTTGGCGGGGAGCTGTTTTTT.

The V and J genes are TRBV4-1 and TRBJ2-7; 9 bases align to TRBD2. The length of the CDR3 is 16 residues. Germline V gives CDR1 MGHRA, CDR2 YSYEKL. The V and J ends lost 6 bases and 3 bases, in that order; junction bases with no gene match: 12. The CDR3 coding sequence is TGCGCCAGCAGTCACGCCGGGACTAGCTCCTTCTACGAGCAGTACTTC. It codes for CASSHAGTSSFYEQYF.

This clone occurred a few times. The J gene is TRBJ1-5, the V gene TRBV10-3, with 7 bases identical to TRBD1. CDR3 length: 12 residues. V shed 10 bases and J 4 bases; nucleotides not matched to a gene: 4. Germline V lookup: CDR1 ENHRY, CDR2 SYGVKD. The CDR3 sequence is CATRQGNQPQHF. The CDR3 region has the DNA TGTGCCACCAGACAGGGAAATCAGCCCCAGCATTTT.

The genes are TRBV6-5 and TRBJ1-2, with D possibly being TRBD1 (5 bases). This CDR3 comprises 16 residues. Germline-derived CDR1 and CDR2 are MNHEY and SVGAGI. Trimming took off 0 bases at V and 8 bases at J, with 19 bases between the two ends. CDR3 bases: TGTGCCAGCAGTTACTCGATTGGGACTCAGAGGCGGGGCTACACCTTC. Translating gives CASSYSIGTQRRGYTF.

This clone is a singleton in its sample. The chain couples TRBV19 to TRBJ1-5; TRBD1 aligns across 8 bases. The V and J ends lost 7 bases and 6 bases, in that order; junction bases with no gene match: 5. The germline gives CDR1 LNHDA, CDR2 SQIVND (reference sequence). The CDR3 is 13 amino acids. The CDR3 region is CASTMTGVQPQHF. DNA for the CDR3: TGTGCCAGTACCATGACAGGGGTTCAGCCCCAGCATTTT.

The chain joins TRBV9 to TRBJ1-1, with a weak D call TRBD1 (5 bases). Germline CDR1 SGDLS, CDR2 YYNGEE. V was shortened by 4 bases and J by 4 bases, with 14 bases between the two germline ends. This CDR3 region has 14 residues. CDR3 DNA: TGTGCCAGCAGCCCCCCTTGGAGGGGCACTGAAGCTTTCTTT. Encoded protein: CASSPPWRGTEAFF. Using reference TRBV9 and TRBJ1-1 for the parts outside the CDR3, the full variable domain is DSGVTQTPKHLITATGQRVTLRCSPRSGDLSVYWYQQSLDQGLQFLIQYYNGEERAKGNILERFSAQQFPDLHSELNLSSLELGDSALYFCASSPPWRGTEAFFGQGTRLTVV.

The chain has TRBV9 and TRBJ1-6; 10 bases fit TRBD1. In germline, CDR1 is SGDLS, CDR2 YYNGEE. Trimming removed 3 bases from V and 4 bases from J; junction bases left unmatched: 7. The CDR3 consists of 17 residues. This chain's CDR3 is CASSAPTGGRYNSPLHF. CDR3 sequence (DNA): TGTGCCAGCAGCGCCCCGACAGGGGGCAGGTATAATTCACCCCTCCACTTT.

The V and J genes are TRBV27 and TRBJ2-1, with D tentatively TRBD1 (6 bases). Germline assignment: CDR1 MNHEY and CDR2 SMNVEV (reference sequence). The V and J ends lost 5 bases and 8 bases respectively, with 22 bases between them. CDR3 length equals 16 residues. CDR3 sequence reads: CASSVNGGHIFYEQFF. DNA for the CDR3: TGTGCCAGCAGTGTGAATGGGGGACACATCTTTTATGAGCAGTTCTTC.

This clone was observed a few times. The V gene is TRBV6-1, the J gene TRBJ1-5, with D uncertain. CDR1 MNHNS and CDR2 SASEGT come from the germline V gene. V was cut by 2 bases and J by 6 bases, with 20 bases left in between. This CDR3 spans 17 amino acids. The DNA of the CDR3 is TGTGCCAGCAGTGAATATGTTGCGCGGGCGGCGGGTCAGCCCCAGCATTTT. Its protein product is CASSEYVARAAGQPQHF.